This record looks at one TCR beta chain sequence and its context. The data were obtained in a study of OX40 agonist ivuxolimab in advanced cancers. On the study more broadly: Age averaged about 62 years (range roughly 23 to 90), and more than 80% were male.

Some clones are missing from TCRdb's copy, which holds only in-frame ones; the method was immunoSEQ multiplex PCR. The data show tens of thousands of clones, 70% to 90% seen once. The CDR3 is made up of 14 amino acids. CDR1 and CDR2 from the germline V gene are KGHSH and LQKENI. The ends were cut back, 3 bases at V and 1 base at J, with 9 bases in the middle. The chain recombines TRBV18 with TRBJ1-1; D ambiguous. The sequenced sample was CD4+ or CD8+ T cells sorted from blood, obtained in a trial of the OX40 agonist ivuxolimab. The TCR comes from an adult with an advanced solid tumor such as melanoma, head and neck, liver or kidney cancer. CDR3 in amino acids: CASSPMEANTEAFF. The CDR3 DNA follows: TGTGCCAGCTCACCGATGGAGGCGAACACTGAAGCTTTCTTT.